This passage covers 30 T cell receptor beta chains from one sample sequenced in a study of Graves' ophthalmopathy and Graves' hyperthyroidism. Amplification of TCR beta CDR3 regions used RNA transcripts. First-round RT-PCR employed HTBI primers, with a second-round multiplex PCR after it. Using its own MiXCR run on the multiplex PCR reads, TCRdb lists one record per CDR3 protein. The table shows about 700,000 distinct CDR3 sequences, with approximately 40% occurring only once. Sequenced material: peripheral blood. The source is an adult man with Graves' ophthalmopathy.

The chain has TRBV29-1 and TRBJ1-2; possibly TRBD1 for D (6 bases). CDR3 length: 13 residues. V was clipped by 7 bases and J by 12 bases, with 24 bases between them. CDR1 and CDR2 (germline): SQVTM, ANQGSEA. The chain's CDR3 is CSECSTGASGNTF. The CDR3 DNA follows: TGCAGCGAGTGCTCGACGGGGGCCTCTGGAAACACCTTC.

Points on this clonotype: One end of the junction varies from germline; a read error may be responsible. The J gene is TRBJ1-3, the V gene TRBV10-3; 8 bases map to TRBD1. The CDR3 covers 16 residues. Germline CDR1 is ENHRY and CDR2 is SYGVKD. CDR3 nucleotide sequence: TGTGCCAGCAGTCCCGACAGGGGTAGACGCGGAAACACCATATATTTT. Its translation is CASSPDRGRRGNTIYF.

V is TRBV25-1 and J is TRBJ2-6; D may be TRBD1 or TRBD2 (5 bases each). V was shortened by 4 bases and J by 4 bases, with 11 bases between the two germline ends. This CDR3 is 15 amino acids long. CDR1 and CDR2 from the germline V gene are MGHDK and SYGVNS. DNA of the CDR3: TGTGCCAGCAGTGGGAGGCGGACAGGGGCCAACGTCCTGACTTTC. Its protein is CASSGRRTGANVLTF. Based on the CDR3 plus reference TRBV25-1 and TRBJ2-6, the full variable domain is EADIYQTPRYLVIGTGKKITLECSQTMGHDKMYWYQQDPGMELHLIHYSYGVNSTEKGDLSSESTVSRIRTEHFPLTLESARPSHTSQYLCASSGRRTGANVLTFGAGSRLTVL.

The V and J genes are TRBV5-5 and TRBJ1-1, with D hard to call. Germline assignment: CDR1 SGHKS and CDR2 YYEKEE (reference sequence). The length of the CDR3 is 15 residues. V lost 6 bases and J 1 base, leaving 16 bases between the germline ends. CDR3 DNA sequence: TGTGCCAGCATGTTGGGCGGGGAGCCGAACACTGAAGCTTTCTTT. This gives the protein CASMLGGEPNTEAFF.

The chain carries TRBV4-3 and TRBJ2-7; D uncertain. This CDR3 has 14 residues. The V end lost 0 bases, the J end lost 2 bases, and 8 bases lay between the germline ends. Germline lookup yields CDR1 LGHNA and CDR2 YSLEER. CDR3 bases: TGCGCCAGCAGCCAAGACGGCTCAGCCTACGAGCAGTACTTC. Translated: CASSQDGSAYEQYF.

The chain joins TRBV7-2 to TRBJ2-6; D might be TRBD1 (6 bases). CDR1 is SGHTA and CDR2 is FQGNSA in the germline V gene. CDR3 length: 17 residues. V dropped 6 bases and J dropped 0 bases, with 15 bases sitting between them. The CDR3 spells CASSRTAMSSGANVLTF. The CDR3 nucleotides are TGTGCCAGCAGTAGGACAGCGATGAGCTCTGGGGCCAACGTCCTGACTTTC. The variable domain in full, completed from reference TRBV7-2 and TRBJ2-6, reads GAGVSQSPSNKVTEKGKDVELRCDPISGHTALYWYRQSLGQGLEFLIYFQGNSAPDKSGLPSDRFSAERTGGSVSTLTIQRTQQEDSAVYLCASSRTAMSSGANVLTFGAGSRLTVL.

The chain recombines TRBV11-1 with TRBJ2-5, with 9 bases identical to TRBD1. CDR1 is SGHAT, CDR2 FQDESV, per germline (reference sequence). There are 15 residues in the CDR3. V shed 5 bases and J 2 bases; nucleotides not matched to a gene: 6. The CDR3 sequence is CASSHGDRDQETQYF. The CDR3 DNA reads TGTGCCAGCAGCCATGGGGACAGGGATCAAGAGACCCAGTACTTC.

Worth noting for this clonotype: Possible read error: a much larger clone is one base away. The chain recombines TRBV20-1 with TRBJ1-5; the D gene is possibly TRBD1 (6 bases). The CDR3 totals 14 residues. The germline V gene encodes CDR1 DFQATT and CDR2 SNEGSKA (reference sequence). Trimming left V 2 bases short and J 1 base short, with 9 bases between. CDR3 protein: CSARRGQSNQPQHF. CDR3 DNA sequence: TGCAGTGCTAGACGTGGACAGAGCAATCAGCCCCAGCATTTT.

This clonotype occurred a few times. The rearrangement joins TRBV25-1 to TRBJ2-2; D remains ambiguous. The CDR3 consists of 14 residues. The germline V gene encodes CDR1 MGHDK and CDR2 SYGVNS. The germline V and J ends were trimmed by 5 bases and 3 bases, with 10 bases remaining between them. This CDR3 is CASSYLRHTGELFF. CDR3 in DNA: TGTGCCAGCAGTTACTTGCGGCACACCGGGGAGCTGTTTTTT.

Many counts were recorded for this clonotype. The chain recombines TRBV10-3 with TRBJ2-7; D perhaps matches TRBD1 (5 bases). CDR1 ENHRY and CDR2 SYGVKD come from the germline V gene. V lost 2 bases and J lost 4, with 9 bases in between. This CDR3 has 13 amino acids. The CDR3 region is CAISEEDSYEQYF. The CDR3 DNA follows: TGTGCCATCAGTGAGGAAGACAGTTACGAGCAGTACTTC.

A few counts support this clonotype. Germline is not matched at one junction end, which may reflect a read error. CDR3 sequence reads: CASSYSRPTNEKLFF. Here the CDR3 DNA reads TGTGCCAGCAGTTACTCCCGGCCAACTAATGAAAAACTGTTTTTT. This sequence joins TRBV10-3 and TRBJ1-4; no clear D. This CDR3 is built from 15 residues. Germline V gives CDR1 ENHRY, CDR2 SYGVKD.

This clonotype came up many times. The CDR3 is CASSFRSNQPQHF. As DNA, the CDR3 is TGTGCCAGCAGCTTCCGGAGCAATCAGCCCCAGCATTTT. The chain combines TRBV5-6 with TRBJ1-5; D call uncertain. The CDR3 totals 13 residues. V lost 2 bases to trimming and J lost 1 base, with 4 bases between them. The germline V gene encodes CDR1 SGHDT and CDR2 YYEEEE.

The rearrangement uses TRBV7-2 and TRBJ1-1; 8 bases fit TRBD1. Germline CDR1 SGHTA, CDR2 FQGNSA. The CDR3 runs to 17 residues. V lost 2 bases to trimming and J lost 0 bases; unmatched junction nucleotides: 8. CDR3 sequence: CASSLQAGGLVNTEAFF. The CDR3 coding sequence is TGTGCCAGCAGCTTACAGGCAGGGGGCTTGGTGAACACTGAAGCTTTCTTT.

Details on this clonotype: This could be a read error, since a much larger clone is one nucleotide away. The V gene is TRBV7-3, the J gene TRBJ1-1, with 7 bases matching TRBD1. Germline V CDR1 and CDR2: SGHTA, FQGTGA. V trimming: 5 bases; J trimming: 1 base; junction bases outside the gene matches: 10. The CDR3 runs to 16 residues. CDR3 amino acids: CASSPGTEARNTEAFF. The CDR3 region has the DNA TGTGCCAGCAGCCCCGGGACAGAGGCTCGGAACACTGAAGCTTTCTTT.

In its sample, this clonotype was seen many times. The chain links TRBV7-9 to TRBJ1-2; D unresolved. The CDR3 is 14 residues long. Trimming shortened V by 1 base and J by 6 bases, and 12 bases separated the two germline ends. Per germline, CDR1 SEHNR and CDR2 FQNEAQ (reference sequence). The CDR3 is CASSLVKGSDGYTF. DNA for the CDR3: TGTGCCAGCAGCTTAGTCAAGGGAAGTGATGGCTACACCTTC.

With respect to this clonotype: A single base separates this from a much larger clone, so it may be a read error. The CDR3 DNA reads as TGTGCCACCACCACGACTAGCGGGGCCAACACCGGGGAGCTGTTTTTT. This translates into CATTTTSGANTGELFF. The rearrangement uses TRBV10-3 and TRBJ2-2, with TRBD2 identical over 11 bases. The ends lost 10 bases at V and 2 bases at J; junction bases unmatched: 9. CDR1 and CDR2 (germline): ENHRY, SYGVKD. There are 16 residues in the CDR3.

This chain joins TRBV25-1 and TRBJ2-7, with TRBD1 identical over 9 bases. Losses at the gene ends were 7 bases for V and 2 bases for J; bases not matched to a gene: 6. The length of the CDR3 is 14 residues. The germline gives CDR1 MGHDK, CDR2 SYGVNS. The CDR3 DNA sequence: TGTGCCAGCACCCCAGGGACAGGGACCTACGAGCAGTACTTC. Encoded protein: CASTPGTGTYEQYF.

The table lists this clonotype with a few counts. This chain joins TRBV7-2 and TRBJ1-4; 8 positions agree with TRBD1. Germline V gene lookup returns CDR1 SGHTA and CDR2 FQGNSA. The junction had 7 bases not matched to a gene; V was cut back by 0 bases and J by 7 bases. This CDR3 is 16 amino acids long. CDR3 nucleotides: TGTGCCAGCAGCTTAGCGAAGCAGGGGGCTGGTGAAAAACTGTTTTTT. Its translation: CASSLAKQGAGEKLFF.

The chain joins TRBV6-1 to TRBJ1-1; a weak D match, TRBD1 (5 bases). Looked up from germline, CDR1 is MNHNS and CDR2 is SASEGT. The CDR3 contains 14 residues. Trimming removed 8 bases at V and 5 bases at J, with 18 bases between. CDR3 bases: TGTGCCAGCTCACTGACAGTTCAGATAACTGAAGCTTTCTTT. Amino acid sequence: CASSLTVQITEAFF.

V usage is TRBV25-1 and J usage is TRBJ2-5; perhaps TRBD1 as D (5 bases). Trimming stripped 5 bases from V and 7 bases from J, with 14 bases between. This CDR3 is 13 amino acids long. In germline, CDR1 is MGHDK, CDR2 SYGVNS. CDR3 DNA sequence: TGTGCCAGCAGTTATCAGGGTGTTGTGACCCAGTACTTC. It codes for CASSYQGVVTQYF.

The chain carries TRBV29-1 and TRBJ1-2; a possible D gene is TRBD1 (5 bases). The CDR3 runs to 15 residues. Trimming removed 6 bases from V and 6 bases from J, with 23 bases in between. Germline V gene sequence: CDR1 SQVTM, CDR2 ANQGSEA. The CDR3 loop reads CSVGRRLGEIDGYTF. The CDR3 region has the DNA TGCAGCGTGGGGCGGCGATTGGGGGAAATCGATGGCTACACCTTC.

The chain couples TRBV7-3 to TRBJ1-1, with D unclear. Trimming pared 0 bases from V and 6 bases from J, leaving 8 bases between. The CDR3 is made up of 13 amino acids. Germline V lookup: CDR1 SGHTA, CDR2 FQGTGA. The CDR3 bases are TGTGCCAGCAGCTTAACAGGGCGGGCTGAAGCTTTCTTT. This translates into CASSLTGRAEAFF. Variable domain in full (rest from reference TRBV7-3 and TRBJ1-1): GAGVSQTPSNKVTEKGKYVELRCDPISGHTALYWYRQSLGQGPEFLIYFQGTGAADDSGLPNDRFFAVRPEGSVSTLKIQRTERGDSAVYLCASSLTGRAEAFFGQGTRLTVV.

A remark on this clonotype: This may be a read error: a much more frequent sequence differs by one nucleotide. The chain has TRBV20-1 and TRBJ2-5; weak D call: TRBD2 (6 bases). CDR3 size: 11 residues. Germline V gene data show CDR1 as DFQATT and CDR2 as SNEGSKA (reference sequence). The CDR3 loop reads CSWTTGETQYF. CDR3 sequence (DNA): TGCTCTTGGACTACTGGAGAGACCCAGTACTTC.

This clonotype occurred many times. The V gene is TRBV19, the J gene TRBJ1-1; a possible D gene is TRBD1 (5 bases). This CDR3 has 13 residues. Trimming left V 3 bases short and J 3 bases short, with 8 bases between. Germline V lookup: CDR1 LNHDA, CDR2 SQIVND (reference sequence). Written as DNA, the CDR3 is TGTGCCAGTAGTATTGACAGAGACACTGAAGCTTTCTTT. Its protein is CASSIDRDTEAFF. The full variable domain, in which reference TRBV19 and TRBJ1-1 provide the parts outside the CDR3, is DGGITQSPKYLFRKEGQNVTLSCEQNLNHDAMYWYRQDPGQGLRLIYYSQIVNDFQKGDIAEGYSVSREKKESFPLTVTSAQKNPTAFYLCASSIDRDTEAFFGQGTRLTVV.

This chain connects TRBV19 to TRBJ1-3, with 7 bases aligning to TRBD1. The CDR3 spans 13 residues. CDR1 is LNHDA and CDR2 is SQIVND in the germline V gene (reference sequence). J gave up 7 bases and V 5 bases, and 5 bases lay outside the gene matches. CDR3 amino acids: CASSAQTGNTIYF. The CDR3 DNA sequence: TGTGCCAGTAGTGCGCAGACAGGGAACACCATATATTTT. Complete variable domain (other parts from reference TRBV19 and TRBJ1-3): DGGITQSPKYLFRKEGQNVTLSCEQNLNHDAMYWYRQDPGQGLRLIYYSQIVNDFQKGDIAEGYSVSREKKESFPLTVTSAQKNPTAFYLCASSAQTGNTIYFGEGSWLTVV.

In its sample, this clonotype was seen many times. The chain carries TRBV10-3 and TRBJ1-2; D might be TRBD1 (5 bases). The CDR3 is made up of 12 amino acids. The germline V and J ends were trimmed by 11 bases and 3 bases, with 13 bases remaining between them. The germline CDR1 and CDR2 sequences are ENHRY and SYGVKD. The CDR3 DNA reads TGTGCCTCAACTCAGGGAGACTATGGCTACACCTTC. Its translation is CASTQGDYGYTF.

V and J are TRBV19 and TRBJ1-4; D call uncertain. This CDR3 has 13 residues. Germline assignment: CDR1 LNHDA and CDR2 SQIVND (reference sequence). Trimming shortened V by 5 bases and J by 5 bases, and 9 bases separated the two germline ends. CDR3 coding DNA: TGTGCCAGTAGTGGAGTGGCGAATGAAAAACTGTTTTTT. Protein product: CASSGVANEKLFF.

This clonotype was detected many times. The rearrangement joins TRBV20-1 to TRBJ1-6; no clear D. Looked up from germline, CDR1 is DFQATT and CDR2 is SNEGSKA (reference sequence). Trimming removed 3 bases from V and 10 bases from J, with 10 bases in between. The CDR3 length is 12 residues. The chain's CDR3 is CSARAPDSPLHF. DNA of the CDR3: TGCAGTGCTAGGGCCCCAGACTCACCCCTCCACTTT.

This clonotype occurred many times. V usage is TRBV5-8 and J usage is TRBJ2-5; D is possibly TRBD1 or TRBD2 (5 bases each). The germline CDR1 and CDR2 sequences are SGHTS and YDEGEE. Trimming removed 0 bases at V and 6 bases at J, with 9 bases between. The CDR3 runs to 13 residues. CDR3 residues: CASSLVGVKTQYF. CDR3 in DNA: TGTGCCAGCAGCTTGGTGGGGGTGAAGACCCAGTACTTC.

This clonotype was counted only a few times. The chain employs TRBV5-1 and TRBJ2-7; a weak D match, TRBD2 (6 bases). The CDR3 totals 13 residues. V was trimmed by 5 bases and J by 3 bases, leaving 12 bases between them. Germline-derived CDR1 and CDR2 are SGHRS and YFSETQ. CDR3 DNA: TGCGCCAGCAGTTCGGGACTCGACTACGAGCAGTACTTC. Protein: CASSSGLDYEQYF.